This T cell receptor beta chain was documented in a study of cytotoxic CD8 clonotypes in ibrutinib-treated CLL. About the research overall: Complete response was seen in 2 patients and partial in some 25; about twelve progressed and roughly 14 stayed remitted after a median around 68 months.

The data were produced by immunoSEQ multiplex PCR, yet TCRdb's version contains in-frame clones alone and is incomplete. The table lists around 330,000 clones, under 70% of them singletons. Trimming pared 4 bases from V and 2 bases from J, leaving 13 bases between. There are 15 residues in the CDR3. Germline CDR1 LNHDA, CDR2 SQIVND (reference sequence). This clonotype was sampled from a human donor with chronic lymphocytic leukemia. This rearrangement joins TRBV19 to TRBJ2-3; D is perhaps TRBD1 (5 bases). Source: PBMCs, taken after 36 months of ibrutinib treatment. CDR3 nucleotides: TGTGCCAGTAGTACCCGACAGTTTACCACAGATACGCAGTATTTT. Translation gives CASSTRQFTTDTQYF.